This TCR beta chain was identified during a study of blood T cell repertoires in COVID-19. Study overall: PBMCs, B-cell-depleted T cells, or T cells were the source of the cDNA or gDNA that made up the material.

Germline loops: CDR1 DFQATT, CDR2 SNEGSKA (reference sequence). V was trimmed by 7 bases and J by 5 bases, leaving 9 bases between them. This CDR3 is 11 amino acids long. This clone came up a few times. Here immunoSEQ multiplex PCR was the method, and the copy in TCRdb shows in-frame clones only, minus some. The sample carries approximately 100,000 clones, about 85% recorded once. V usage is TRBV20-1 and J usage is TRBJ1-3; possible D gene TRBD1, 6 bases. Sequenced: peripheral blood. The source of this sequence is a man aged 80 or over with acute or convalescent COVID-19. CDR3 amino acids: CSVGTRNTIYF. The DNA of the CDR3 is TGCAGTGTAGGGACACGAAACACCATATATTTT.